This is a list of T cell receptor beta chains from one sample in a study of blood T cell repertoires in COVID-19. Sequencing was performed with immunoSEQ multiplex PCR; in TCRdb, only in-frame clones are kept and a portion is missing. The data show fewer than 250,000 clones, under 90% seen once. Source material: PBMCs or T cells enriched from blood (not recorded which). These receptors came from a man between 60 and 70 years old who had recovered from COVID-19. The CDR3 runs from the conserved cysteine through the conserved F or W. The order of the fields is J gene, D gene, clone size, V gene, CDR3 protein, CDR3 DNA. The D gene is left open where the match is weak. Expanded clones get a size class; other rows say once, few or many, or leave the size out.

TRBJ1-3 TRBD1 large TRBV27 CASRVQGGGNTIYF TGTGCCAGCAGGGTACAGGGGGGCGGAAACACCATATATTTT
TRBJ2-2 NA few TRBV12-3/TRBV12-4 CASRTRQTGELFF TGTGCCAGCAGGACAAGACAGACCGGGGAGCTGTTTTTT
TRBJ2-1 TRBD2 few TRBV12-5 CASGLVAGSGVYEQFF TGTGCTAGTGGTTTGGTAGCGGGTAGCGGGGTGTATGAGCAGTTCTTC
TRBJ2-7 NA NA TRBV19 CASSTGISAYEQYF TGTGCCAGTTCCACAGGGATTAGCGCCTACGAGCAGTACTTC
TRBJ1-5 TRBD1 NA TRBV15 CATSRAPGQGSNQPQHF TGTGCCACCAGCAGAGCCCCCGGACAGGGCAGTAATCAGCCCCAGCATTTT
TRBJ2-1 TRBD1 NA TRBV24-1 CATSANTGQSYNEQFF TGTGCCACCAGTGCCAATACGGGACAGTCCTACAATGAGCAGTTCTTC
TRBJ1-1 NA NA TRBV6-5 CASSYSEGFGTEAFF TGTGCCAGCAGTTACTCAGAGGGTTTTGGTACTGAAGCTTTCTTT
TRBJ1-6 NA NA TRBV5-1 CASSSLGSSSPLHF TGCGCCAGCAGCTCACTAGGAAGTAGTTCACCCCTCCACTTT
TRBJ1-1 NA NA TRBV6-5 CASSSLLSNTEAFF TGTGCCAGCAGTTCCCTCCTATCCAACACTGAAGCTTTCTTT
TRBJ1-4 TRBD1 few TRBV6-1 CASSEWIGGTTNEKLFF TGTGCCAGCAGTGAATGGATAGGGGGCACAACTAATGAAAAACTGTTTTTT
TRBJ2-1 TRBD2 NA TRBV5-1 CASSLAPAGGYNEQFF TGCGCCAGCAGCTTGGCCCCAGCGGGGGGCTACAATGAGCAGTTCTTC
TRBJ2-5 TRBD2 NA TRBV7-2 CASSLGLAAIQETQYF TGTGCCAGCAGCTTAGGACTAGCGGCCATCCAAGAGACCCAGTACTTC
TRBJ2-1 TRBD2 NA TRBV19 CASSTRLAGGLSSYNEQFF TGTGCCAGTAGTACCCGACTAGCGGGGGGGCTGAGCTCCTACAATGAGCAGTTCTTC
TRBJ1-3 TRBD1 once TRBV25-1 CASSDLTGAGNTIYF TGTGCCAGCAGTGATTTGACAGGGGCTGGAAACACCATATATTTT
TRBJ1-4 TRBD1 few TRBV2 CASRAQQGNWEKLFF TGTGCCAGCAGGGCCCAACAGGGGAATTGGGAAAAACTGTTTTTT
TRBJ1-4 TRBD1 once TRBV5-1 CASSTGQSEKLFF TGCGCCAGCAGCACGGGACAGAGTGAAAAACTGTTTTTT
TRBJ1-2 NA NA TRBV24-1 CATSESQNYGYTF TGTGCCACCAGTGAATCTCAGAACTATGGCTACACCTTC
TRBJ2-7 NA NA TRBV7-9 CASSLVSPRSSYEQYF TGTGCCAGCAGCTTAGTTAGTCCCCGGAGCTCCTACGAGCAGTACTTC
TRBJ1-2 TRBD1 few TRBV7-9 CASSFGGDRASYGYTF TGTGCCAGCAGCTTCGGGGGCGACAGGGCCTCCTATGGCTACACCTTC
TRBJ2-3 TRBD2 NA TRBV7-3 CASSFRRGGTDTQYF TGTGCCAGCAGCTTTAGGCGGGGGGGCACAGATACGCAGTATTTT
TRBJ2-3 TRBD2 NA TRBV6-5 CATRTSGGDTQYF TGTGCCACCAGGACTAGCGGGGGAGATACGCAGTATTTT
TRBJ2-3 NA NA TRBV6-6 CASRSKLSTDTQYF TGTGCCAGCAGGAGTAAACTCTCCACAGATACGCAGTATTTT